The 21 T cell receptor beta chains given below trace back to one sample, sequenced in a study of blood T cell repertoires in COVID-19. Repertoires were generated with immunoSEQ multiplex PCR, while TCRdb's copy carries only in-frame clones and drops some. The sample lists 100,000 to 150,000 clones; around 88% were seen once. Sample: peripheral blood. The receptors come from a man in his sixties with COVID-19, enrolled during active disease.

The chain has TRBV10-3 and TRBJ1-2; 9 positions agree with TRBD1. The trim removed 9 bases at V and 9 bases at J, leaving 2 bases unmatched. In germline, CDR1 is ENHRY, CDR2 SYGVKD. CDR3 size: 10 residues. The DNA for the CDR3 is TGTGCCATGGGACAGGGACGCTACACCTTC. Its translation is CAMGQGRYTF.

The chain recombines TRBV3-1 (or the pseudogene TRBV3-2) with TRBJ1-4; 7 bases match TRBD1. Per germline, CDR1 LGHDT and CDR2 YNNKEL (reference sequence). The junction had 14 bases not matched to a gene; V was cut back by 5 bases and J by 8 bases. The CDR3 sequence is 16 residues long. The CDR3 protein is CASSFGQEVLIEKLFF. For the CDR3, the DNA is TGTGCCAGCAGCTTCGGACAGGAAGTACTAATCGAAAAACTGTTTTTT.

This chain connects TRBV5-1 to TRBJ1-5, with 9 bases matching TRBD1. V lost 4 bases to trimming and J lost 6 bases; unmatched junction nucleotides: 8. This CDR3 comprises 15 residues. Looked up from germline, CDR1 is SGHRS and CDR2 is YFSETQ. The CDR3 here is CASSPGQGISQPQHF. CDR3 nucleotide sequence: TGCGCCAGCAGCCCGGGACAGGGTATTTCTCAGCCCCAGCATTTT.

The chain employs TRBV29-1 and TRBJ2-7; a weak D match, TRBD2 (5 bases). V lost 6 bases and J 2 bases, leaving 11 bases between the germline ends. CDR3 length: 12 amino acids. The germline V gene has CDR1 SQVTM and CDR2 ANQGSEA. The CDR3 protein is CSVGLGTYEQYF. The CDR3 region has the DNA TGCAGCGTCGGACTGGGGACCTACGAGCAGTACTTC.

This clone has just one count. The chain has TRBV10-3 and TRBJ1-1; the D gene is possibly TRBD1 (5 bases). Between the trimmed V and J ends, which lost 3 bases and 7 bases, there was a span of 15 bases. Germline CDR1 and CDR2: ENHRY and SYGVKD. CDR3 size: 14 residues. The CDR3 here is CAISEGGRVGEAFF. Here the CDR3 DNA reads TGTGCCATCAGTGAAGGCGGCAGGGTAGGTGAAGCTTTCTTT.

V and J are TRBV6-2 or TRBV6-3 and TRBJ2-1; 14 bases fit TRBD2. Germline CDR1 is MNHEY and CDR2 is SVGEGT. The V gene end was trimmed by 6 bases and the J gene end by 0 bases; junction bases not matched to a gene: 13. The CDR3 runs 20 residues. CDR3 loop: CASSASWTSGGSDSYNEQFF. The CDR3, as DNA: TGTGCCAGCAGCGCATCTTGGACTAGCGGGGGGTCAGACTCCTACAATGAGCAGTTCTTC.

CDR3 nucleotides: TGTGCCAGCAGTTTCGAACAGGGCCCTGGAAACACCATATATTTT. Translation gives CASSFEQGPGNTIYF. This chain connects TRBV6-5 to TRBJ1-3; perhaps TRBD1 as D (6 bases). Trimming left V 4 bases short and J 2 bases short, with 12 bases between. The V gene's germline CDR1 is MNHEY and CDR2 SVGAGI. This CDR3 region has 15 residues.

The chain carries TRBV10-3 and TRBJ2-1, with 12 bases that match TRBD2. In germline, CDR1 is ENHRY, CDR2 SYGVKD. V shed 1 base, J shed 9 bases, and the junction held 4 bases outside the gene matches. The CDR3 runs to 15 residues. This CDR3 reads CAISEFASGGGEQFF. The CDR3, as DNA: TGTGCCATCAGTGAGTTCGCTAGCGGGGGGGGTGAGCAGTTCTTC.

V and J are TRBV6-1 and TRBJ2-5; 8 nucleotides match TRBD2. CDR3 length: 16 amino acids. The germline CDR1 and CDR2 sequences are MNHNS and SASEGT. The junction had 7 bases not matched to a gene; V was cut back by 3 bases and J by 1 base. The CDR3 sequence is CASSDATGGGQETQYF. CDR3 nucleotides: TGTGCCAGCAGTGACGCTACCGGGGGGGGCCAAGAGACCCAGTACTTC.

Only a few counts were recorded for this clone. The CDR3 loop reads CASSQQSGGAYEQYF. CDR3 in DNA: TGTGCCAGCAGCCAACAAAGCGGGGGGGCCTACGAGCAGTACTTC. The V gene is TRBV4-2, the J gene TRBJ2-7; 10 bases fit TRBD2. Germline CDR1 LGHNA, CDR2 YNFKEQ. J lost 2 bases, V lost 2 bases, and 3 bases had no gene match. The CDR3 loop spans 15 amino acids.

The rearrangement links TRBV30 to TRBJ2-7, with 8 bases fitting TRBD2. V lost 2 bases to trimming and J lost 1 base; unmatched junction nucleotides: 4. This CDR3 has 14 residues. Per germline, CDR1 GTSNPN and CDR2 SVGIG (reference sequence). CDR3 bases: TGTGCCTGGAGTCCGGGCGGGGGGTCCTACGAGCAGTACTTC. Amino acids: CAWSPGGGSYEQYF.

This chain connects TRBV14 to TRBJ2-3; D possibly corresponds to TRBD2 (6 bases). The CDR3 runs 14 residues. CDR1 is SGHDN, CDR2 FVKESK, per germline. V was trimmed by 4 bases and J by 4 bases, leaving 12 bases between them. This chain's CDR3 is CASSPLGGPDTQYF. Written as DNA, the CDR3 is TGTGCCAGCAGCCCCTTGGGGGGACCAGATACGCAGTATTTT.

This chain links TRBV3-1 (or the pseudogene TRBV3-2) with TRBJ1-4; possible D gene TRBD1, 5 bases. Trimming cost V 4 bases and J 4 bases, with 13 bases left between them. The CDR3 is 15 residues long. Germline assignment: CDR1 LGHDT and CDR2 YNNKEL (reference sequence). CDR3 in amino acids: CASSRQQGYNEKLFF. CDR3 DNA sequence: TGTGCCAGCAGCCGCCAGCAGGGCTATAATGAAAAACTGTTTTTT.

CDR3 coding DNA: TGTGCCACCAGGGGCGGGTTCGGTAATGAAAAACTGTTTTTT. Its protein product is CATRGGFGNEKLFF. The V call is TRBV15, the J call TRBJ1-4; D is unclear. The CDR3 sequence is 14 residues long. CDR1 and CDR2 (germline): LNHNV, YYDKDF (reference sequence). V lost 6 bases to trimming and J lost 4 bases, with 12 bases between them. The complete variable domain, with remaining parts taken from reference TRBV15 and TRBJ1-4, reads DAMVIQNPRYQVTQFGKPVTLSCSQTLNHNVMYWYQQKSSQAPKLLFHYYDKDFNNEADTPDNFQSRRPNTSFCFLDIRSPGLGDTAMYLCATRGGFGNEKLFFGSGTQLSVL.

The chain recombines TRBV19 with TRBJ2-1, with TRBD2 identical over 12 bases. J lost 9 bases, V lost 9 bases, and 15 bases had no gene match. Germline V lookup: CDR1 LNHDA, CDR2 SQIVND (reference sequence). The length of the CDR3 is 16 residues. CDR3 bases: TGTGCCAGCCGAAACCTGCCTAGCGGGGGGGCCAGTGAGCAGTTCTTC. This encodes CASRNLPSGGASEQFF.

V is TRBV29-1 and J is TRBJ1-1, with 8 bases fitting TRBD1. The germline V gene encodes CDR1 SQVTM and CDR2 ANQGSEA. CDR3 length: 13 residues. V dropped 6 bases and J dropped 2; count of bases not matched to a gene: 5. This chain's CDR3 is CSVLQGVNTEAFF. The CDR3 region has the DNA TGCAGCGTACTACAGGGGGTAAACACTGAAGCTTTCTTT.

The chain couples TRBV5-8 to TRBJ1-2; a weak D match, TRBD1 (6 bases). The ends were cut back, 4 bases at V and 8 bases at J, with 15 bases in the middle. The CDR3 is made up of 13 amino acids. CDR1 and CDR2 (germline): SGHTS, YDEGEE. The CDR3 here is CASSERTVGGYTF. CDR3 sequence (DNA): TGTGCCAGCAGCGAACGGACAGTAGGAGGCTACACCTTC. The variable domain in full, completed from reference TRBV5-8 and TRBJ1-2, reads EAGVTQSPTHLIKTRGQQATLRCSPISGHTSVYWYQQALGLGLQFLLWYDEGEERNRGNFPPRFSGRQFPNYSSELNVNALELEDSALYLCASSERTVGGYTFGSGTRLTVV.

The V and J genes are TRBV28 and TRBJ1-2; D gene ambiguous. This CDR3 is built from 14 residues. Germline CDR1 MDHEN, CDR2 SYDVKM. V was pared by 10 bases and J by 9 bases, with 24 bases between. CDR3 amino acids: CATRSEGGFGSYTF. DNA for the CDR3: TGTGCCACTAGGAGTGAGGGAGGCTTCGGGAGCTACACCTTC.

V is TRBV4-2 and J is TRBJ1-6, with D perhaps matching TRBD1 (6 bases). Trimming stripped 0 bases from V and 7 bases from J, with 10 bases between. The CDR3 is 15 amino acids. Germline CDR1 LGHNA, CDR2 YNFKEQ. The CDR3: CASSQDRGNNSPLHF. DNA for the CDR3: TGTGCCAGCAGCCAAGACAGGGGAAACAATTCACCCCTCCACTTT.

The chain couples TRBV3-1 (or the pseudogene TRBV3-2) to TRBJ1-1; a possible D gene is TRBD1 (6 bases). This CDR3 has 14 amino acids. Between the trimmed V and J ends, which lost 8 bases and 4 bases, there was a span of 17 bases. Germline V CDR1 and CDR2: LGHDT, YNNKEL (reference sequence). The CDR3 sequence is CASQNMGAVTEAFF. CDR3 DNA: TGTGCCAGCCAGAACATGGGGGCTGTCACTGAAGCTTTCTTT.

DNA of the CDR3: TGTGCCAGCAGCCAAGACCCTGGGGGGGGCAGGATCACTGAAGCTTTCTTT. It is translated as CASSQDPGGGRITEAFF. The chain couples TRBV14 to TRBJ1-1; D perhaps matches TRBD1 (6 bases). Germline V gene lookup returns CDR1 SGHDN and CDR2 FVKESK. Trimming left V 0 bases short and J 4 bases short, with 18 bases between. The CDR3 contains 17 residues.